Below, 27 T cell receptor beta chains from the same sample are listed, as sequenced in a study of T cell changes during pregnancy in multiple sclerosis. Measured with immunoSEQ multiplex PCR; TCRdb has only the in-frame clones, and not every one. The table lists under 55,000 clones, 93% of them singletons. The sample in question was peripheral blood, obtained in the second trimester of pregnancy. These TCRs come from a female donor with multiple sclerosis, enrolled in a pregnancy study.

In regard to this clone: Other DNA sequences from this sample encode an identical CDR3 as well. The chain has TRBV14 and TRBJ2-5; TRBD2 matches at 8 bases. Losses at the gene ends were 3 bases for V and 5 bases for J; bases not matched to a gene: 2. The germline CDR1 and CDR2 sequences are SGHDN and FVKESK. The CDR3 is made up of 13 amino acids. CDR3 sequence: CASSQGLGETQYF. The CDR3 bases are TGTGCCAGCAGCCAGGGACTAGGCGAGACCCAGTACTTC.

CDR3 protein: CASSERESSYEQYF. For the CDR3, the DNA is TGTGCCAGCAGTGAGCGAGAAAGCTCCTACGAGCAGTACTTC. The chain employs TRBV2 and TRBJ2-7; unclear D gene. V was cut by 3 bases and J by 0 bases, with 9 bases left in between. Germline lookup yields CDR1 SNHLY and CDR2 FYNNEI. The CDR3 length is 14 residues.

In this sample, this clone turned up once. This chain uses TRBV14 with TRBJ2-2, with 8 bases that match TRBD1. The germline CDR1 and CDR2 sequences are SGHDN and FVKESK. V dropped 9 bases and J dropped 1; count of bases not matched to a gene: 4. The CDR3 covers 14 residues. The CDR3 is CASQGAVNTGELFF. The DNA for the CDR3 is TGTGCCAGTCAGGGGGCAGTGAACACCGGGGAGCTGTTTTTT.

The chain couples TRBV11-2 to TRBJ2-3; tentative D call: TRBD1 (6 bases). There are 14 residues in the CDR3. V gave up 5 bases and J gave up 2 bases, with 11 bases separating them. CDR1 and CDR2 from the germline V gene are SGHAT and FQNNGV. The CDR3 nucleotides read TGTGCCAGCAGCCCAGGGACAATCACAGATACGCAGTATTTT. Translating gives CASSPGTITDTQYF.

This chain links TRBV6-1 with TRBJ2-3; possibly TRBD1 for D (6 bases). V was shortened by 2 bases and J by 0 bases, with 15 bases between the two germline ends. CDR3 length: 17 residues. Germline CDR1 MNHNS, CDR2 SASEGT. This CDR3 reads CASSENLRTVSTDTQYF. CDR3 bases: TGTGCCAGCAGTGAAAACCTTAGGACAGTCAGCACAGATACGCAGTATTTT.

The CDR3 sequence: CASSIGEGGYNEQFF. CDR3 DNA sequence: TGTGCCAGTAGTATTGGGGAGGGAGGCTACAATGAGCAGTTCTTC. The chain uses TRBV19 and TRBJ2-1, with 7 bases identical to TRBD2. Germline assignment: CDR1 LNHDA and CDR2 SQIVND (reference sequence). This CDR3 region has 15 residues. V lost 3 bases to trimming and J lost 3 bases; unmatched junction nucleotides: 5.

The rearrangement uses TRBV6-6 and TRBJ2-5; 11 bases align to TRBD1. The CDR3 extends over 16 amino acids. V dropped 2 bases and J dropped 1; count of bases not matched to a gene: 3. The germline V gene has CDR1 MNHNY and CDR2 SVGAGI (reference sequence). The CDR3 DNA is TGTGCCAGCAGTTACGGCGGGACAGGGGGCCAAGAGACCCAGTACTTC. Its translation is CASSYGGTGGQETQYF.

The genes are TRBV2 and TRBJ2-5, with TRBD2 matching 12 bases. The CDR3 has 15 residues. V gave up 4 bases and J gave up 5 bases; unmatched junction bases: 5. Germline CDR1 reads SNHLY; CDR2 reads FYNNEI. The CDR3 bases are TGTGCCAGCAGTGTACTAGCGGGAGGCCAGGAGACCCAGTACTTC. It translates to CASSVLAGGQETQYF.

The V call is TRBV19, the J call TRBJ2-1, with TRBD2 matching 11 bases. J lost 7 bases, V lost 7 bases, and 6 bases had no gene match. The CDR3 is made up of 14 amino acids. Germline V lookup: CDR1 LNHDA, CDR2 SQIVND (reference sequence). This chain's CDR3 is CASTVAGGANEQFF. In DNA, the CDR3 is TGTGCCAGTACCGTAGCGGGAGGGGCAAATGAGCAGTTCTTC.

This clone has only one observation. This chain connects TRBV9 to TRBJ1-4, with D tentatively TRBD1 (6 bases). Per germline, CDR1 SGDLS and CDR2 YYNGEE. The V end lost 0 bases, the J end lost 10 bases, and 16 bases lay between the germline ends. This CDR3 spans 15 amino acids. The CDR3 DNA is TGTGCCAGCAGCGTAGGAGGGGGGGAAACGGGAAAACTGTTTTTT. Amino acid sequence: CASSVGGGETGKLFF.

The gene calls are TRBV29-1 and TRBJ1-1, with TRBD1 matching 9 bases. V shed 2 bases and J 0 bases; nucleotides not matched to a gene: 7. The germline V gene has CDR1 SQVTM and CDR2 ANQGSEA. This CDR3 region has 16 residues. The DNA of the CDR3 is TGCAGCGTTGAAAGGGACGGGACAGGGATGAACACTGAAGCTTTCTTT. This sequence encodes CSVERDGTGMNTEAFF.

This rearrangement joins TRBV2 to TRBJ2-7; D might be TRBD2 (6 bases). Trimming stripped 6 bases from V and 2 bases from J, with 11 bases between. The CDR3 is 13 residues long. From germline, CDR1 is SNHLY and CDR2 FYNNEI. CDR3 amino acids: CASSWRAPYEQYF. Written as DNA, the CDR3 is TGTGCCAGCAGCTGGAGGGCCCCCTACGAGCAGTACTTC. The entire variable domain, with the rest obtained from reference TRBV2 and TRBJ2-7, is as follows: EPEVTQTPSHQVTQMGQEVILRCVPISNHLYFYWYRQILGQKVEFLVSFYNNEISEKSEIFDDQFSVERPDGSNFTLKIRSTKLEDSAMYFCASSWRAPYEQYFGPGTRLTVT.

DNA for the CDR3: TGCAGCGTGACTAGCGGGAACTCCTACGAGCAGTACTTC. It is translated as CSVTSGNSYEQYF. The chain has TRBV29-1 and TRBJ2-7; 11 nucleotides align to TRBD2. This CDR3 comprises 13 residues. CDR1 and CDR2 from the germline V gene are SQVTM and ANQGSEA. Trimming removed 6 bases from V and 0 bases from J; junction bases left unmatched: 1.

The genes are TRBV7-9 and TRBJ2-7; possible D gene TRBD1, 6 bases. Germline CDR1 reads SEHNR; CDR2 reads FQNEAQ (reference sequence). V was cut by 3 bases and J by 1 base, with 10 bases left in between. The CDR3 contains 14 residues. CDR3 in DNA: TGTGCCAGCAGCTTTGGACAGCCTTCCTACGAGCAGTACTTC. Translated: CASSFGQPSYEQYF.

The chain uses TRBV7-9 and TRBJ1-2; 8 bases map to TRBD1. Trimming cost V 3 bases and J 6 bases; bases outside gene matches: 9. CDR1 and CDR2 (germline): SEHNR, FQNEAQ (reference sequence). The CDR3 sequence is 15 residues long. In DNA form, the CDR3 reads TGTGCCAGCAGCTTTCCGGGACAGGCTCTAAATGGCTACACCTTC. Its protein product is CASSFPGQALNGYTF.

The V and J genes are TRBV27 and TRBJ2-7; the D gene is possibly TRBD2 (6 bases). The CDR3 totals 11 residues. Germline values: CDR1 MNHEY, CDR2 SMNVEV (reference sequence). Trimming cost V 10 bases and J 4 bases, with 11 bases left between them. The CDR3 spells CATQRGYEQYF. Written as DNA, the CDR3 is TGTGCCACCCAACGGGGGTACGAGCAGTACTTC.

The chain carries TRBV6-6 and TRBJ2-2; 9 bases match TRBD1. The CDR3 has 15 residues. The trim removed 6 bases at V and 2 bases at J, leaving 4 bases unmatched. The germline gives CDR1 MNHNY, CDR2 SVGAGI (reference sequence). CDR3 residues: CASSAGQGNTGELFF. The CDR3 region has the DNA TGTGCCAGCAGCGCGGGACAGGGCAACACCGGGGAGCTGTTTTTT.

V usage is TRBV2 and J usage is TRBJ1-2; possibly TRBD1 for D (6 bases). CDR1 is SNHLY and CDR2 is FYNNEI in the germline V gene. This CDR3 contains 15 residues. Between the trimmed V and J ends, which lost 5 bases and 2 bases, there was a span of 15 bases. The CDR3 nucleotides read TGTGCCAGCAGTTCTTACCCGACAGGAAACTATGGCTACACCTTC. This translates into CASSSYPTGNYGYTF.

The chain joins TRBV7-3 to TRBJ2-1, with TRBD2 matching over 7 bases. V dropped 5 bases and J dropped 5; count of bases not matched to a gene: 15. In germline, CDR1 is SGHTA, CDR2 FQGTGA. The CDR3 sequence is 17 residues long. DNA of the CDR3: TGTGCCAGCAGCCCCGTTACCCCGGGAGGTAACCACAATGAGCAGTTCTTC. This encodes CASSPVTPGGNHNEQFF.

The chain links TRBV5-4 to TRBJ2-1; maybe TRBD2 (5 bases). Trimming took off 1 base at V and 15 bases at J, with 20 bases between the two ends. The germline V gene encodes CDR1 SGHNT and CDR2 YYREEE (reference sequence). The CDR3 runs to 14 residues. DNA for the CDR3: TGTGCCAGCAGCTTGTATCACCGGGAAGATAATCCGTTCTTC. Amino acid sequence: CASSLYHREDNPFF.

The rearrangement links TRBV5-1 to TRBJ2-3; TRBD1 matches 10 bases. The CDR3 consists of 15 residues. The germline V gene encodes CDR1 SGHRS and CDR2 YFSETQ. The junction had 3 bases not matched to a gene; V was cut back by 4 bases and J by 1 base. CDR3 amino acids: CASSPGTGGTDTQYF. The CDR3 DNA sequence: TGCGCCAGCAGCCCCGGGACAGGGGGCACAGATACGCAGTATTTT.

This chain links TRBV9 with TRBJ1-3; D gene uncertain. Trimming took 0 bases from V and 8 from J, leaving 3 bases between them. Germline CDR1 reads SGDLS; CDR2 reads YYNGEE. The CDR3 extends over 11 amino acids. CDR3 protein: CASSVGDTIYF. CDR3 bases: TGTGCCAGCAGCGTAGGAGACACCATATATTTT.

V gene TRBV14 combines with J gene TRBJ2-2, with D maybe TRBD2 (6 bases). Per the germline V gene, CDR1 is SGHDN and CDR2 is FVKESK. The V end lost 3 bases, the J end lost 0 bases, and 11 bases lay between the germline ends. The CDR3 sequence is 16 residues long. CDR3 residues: CASSHGLLSNTGELFF. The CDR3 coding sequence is TGTGCCAGCAGCCACGGACTACTGTCGAACACCGGGGAGCTGTTTTTT.

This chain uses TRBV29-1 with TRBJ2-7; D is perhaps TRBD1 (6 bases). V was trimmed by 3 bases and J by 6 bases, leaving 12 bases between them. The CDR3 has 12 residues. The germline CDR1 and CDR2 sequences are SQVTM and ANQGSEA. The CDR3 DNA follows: TGCAGCGTTGAGGCACAGGGTAGCGAGCAGTACTTC. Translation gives CSVEAQGSEQYF.

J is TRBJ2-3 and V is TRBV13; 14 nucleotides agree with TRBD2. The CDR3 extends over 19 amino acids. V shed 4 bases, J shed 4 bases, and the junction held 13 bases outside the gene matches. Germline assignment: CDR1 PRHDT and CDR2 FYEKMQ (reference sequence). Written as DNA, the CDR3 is TGTGCCAGCAGCTCCCAACTGACTAGCGGGAGGGCCCAGTCAGATACGCAGTATTTT. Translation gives CASSSQLTSGRAQSDTQYF.

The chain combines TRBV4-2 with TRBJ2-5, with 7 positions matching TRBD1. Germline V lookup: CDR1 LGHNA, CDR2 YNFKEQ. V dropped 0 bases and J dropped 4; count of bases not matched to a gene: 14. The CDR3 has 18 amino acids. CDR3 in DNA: TGTGCCAGCAGCCAAGATTCTTCGGCAGGGGGTTTAGGAGAGACCCAGTACTTC. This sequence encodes CASSQDSSAGGLGETQYF.

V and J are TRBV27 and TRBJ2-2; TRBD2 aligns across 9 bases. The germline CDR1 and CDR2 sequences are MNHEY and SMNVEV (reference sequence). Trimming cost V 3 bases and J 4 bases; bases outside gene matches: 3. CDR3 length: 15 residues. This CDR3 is CASSLLAGPTGELFF. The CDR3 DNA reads TGTGCCAGCAGTTTGCTAGCGGGGCCCACCGGGGAGCTGTTTTTT.